One sample yielded the 23 T cell receptor beta chains listed below, sequenced in a study of blood T cell repertoires in COVID-19. Here immunoSEQ multiplex PCR was the method, and the copy in TCRdb shows in-frame clones only, minus some. The sample holds approximately 230,000 clones, 70% to 85% seen once. The sample taken for sequencing was PBMCs or T cells enriched from blood (not recorded which). All receptors come from a man between 40 and 49 years old who had recovered from COVID-19.

The rearrangement uses TRBV5-6 and TRBJ2-1; TRBD2 aligns across 9 bases. This CDR3 contains 13 residues. The germline CDR1 and CDR2 sequences are SGHDT and YYEEEE. V shed 4 bases, J shed 8 bases, and the junction held 4 bases outside the gene matches. CDR3 nucleotides: TGTGCCAGCAGCGGTAGCGGGAGTGATGAGCAGTTCTTC. Protein product: CASSGSGSDEQFF.

The V gene is TRBV18, the J gene TRBJ2-7, with no clear D. The length of the CDR3 is 13 residues. Between the trimmed V and J ends, which lost 3 bases and 2 bases, there was a span of 8 bases. Per germline, CDR1 KGHSH and CDR2 LQKENI. As DNA, the CDR3 is TGTGCCAGCTCACCTCTAGGAACCTACGAGCAGTACTTC. It is translated as CASSPLGTYEQYF.

The chain uses TRBV5-1 and TRBJ2-1; 7 nucleotides align to TRBD2. Unmatched junction bases numbered 6, after V lost 0 bases and J lost 3 bases. The V gene's germline CDR1 is SGHRS and CDR2 YFSETQ. CDR3 size: 16 residues. This CDR3 is CASSLAGAGLYNEQFF. The CDR3 bases are TGCGCCAGCAGCTTGGCCGGAGCGGGACTCTACAATGAGCAGTTCTTC.

The CDR3 coding sequence is TGTGCCAGCAGTTCTCACAGGGGGTCACCCCTCCACTTT. It is translated as CASSSHRGSPLHF. The chain is built from TRBV28 and TRBJ1-6; 8 bases are shared with TRBD1. V was clipped by 4 bases and J by 10 bases; unmatched bases: 3. The CDR3 has 13 residues. The germline gives CDR1 MDHEN, CDR2 SYDVKM. Drawing the rest from reference TRBV28 and TRBJ1-6, the complete variable domain is DVKVTQSSRYLVKRTGEKVFLECVQDMDHENMFWYRQDPGLGLRLIYFSYDVKMKEKGDIPEGYSVSREKKERFSLILESASTNQTSMYLCASSSHRGSPLHFGNGTRLTVT.

The chain links TRBV10-3 to TRBJ1-3; 7 positions agree with TRBD1. Germline V gene data show CDR1 as ENHRY and CDR2 as SYGVKD. Trimming took 10 bases from V and 5 from J; bases not matched to a gene: 14. The CDR3 totals 15 residues. The CDR3 DNA reads as TGTGCCACCGCTTTGGGGCAGGGGGATCGAAACACCATATATTTT. It codes for CATALGQGDRNTIYF.

The rearrangement joins TRBV11-2 to TRBJ2-3; weak D call: TRBD2 (5 bases). The CDR3 extends over 13 amino acids. The germline V and J ends were trimmed by 5 bases and 2 bases, with 8 bases remaining between them. CDR1 is SGHAT and CDR2 is FQNNGV in the germline V gene. This CDR3 reads CASSPGSTDTQYF. In DNA form, the CDR3 reads TGTGCCAGCAGCCCGGGGTCCACAGATACGCAGTATTTT.

The chain recombines TRBV15 with TRBJ2-1; TRBD2 matches 9 bases. After removal of 5 bases from V and 9 bases from J, the junction contained 8 bases not matched to a gene. Looked up from germline, CDR1 is LNHNV and CDR2 is YYDKDF (reference sequence). The CDR3 totals 14 residues. CDR3 loop: CATSPGTSTTEQFF. The CDR3 DNA follows: TGTGCCACCAGCCCCGGGACTAGCACCACTGAGCAGTTCTTC.

The V and J genes are TRBV24-1 and TRBJ2-7; D ambiguous. The V end was cut by 0 bases, the J end by 5 bases, with 4 bases between. Germline V gives CDR1 KGHDR, CDR2 SFDVKD. The CDR3 is 12 amino acids. The CDR3 DNA sequence: TGTGCCACCAGTGATTTGACAGACGAGCAGTACTTC. This encodes CATSDLTDEQYF.

The J gene is TRBJ2-7, the V gene TRBV5-1; D perhaps matches TRBD2 (8 bases). The CDR3 spans 17 residues. V lost 0 bases and J 5 bases, leaving 21 bases between the germline ends. In germline, CDR1 is SGHRS, CDR2 YFSETQ. The CDR3 sequence: CASSLDRGDGRADEQYF. In DNA form, the CDR3 reads TGCGCCAGCAGCTTGGACAGGGGAGACGGGAGGGCCGACGAGCAGTACTTC. Drawing the rest from reference TRBV5-1 and TRBJ2-7, the complete variable domain is KAGVTQTPRYLIKTRGQQVTLSCSPISGHRSVSWYQQTPGQGLQFLFEYFSETQRNKGNFPGRFSGRQFSNSRSEMNVSTLELGDSALYLCASSLDRGDGRADEQYFGPGTRLTVT.

V and J are TRBV11-3 and TRBJ1-1; 7 bases map to TRBD1. V lost 8 bases to trimming and J lost 2 bases; unmatched junction nucleotides: 5. From germline, CDR1 is SGHNT and CDR2 YENEEA. The CDR3 loop spans 13 amino acids. CDR3 amino acids: CASGGTANTEAFF. In nucleotides, the CDR3 is TGTGCCAGCGGAGGGACAGCCAACACTGAAGCTTTCTTT.

This clone has more than one count but fewer than ten. V usage is TRBV9 and J usage is TRBJ2-1; D perhaps matches TRBD2 (6 bases). The length of the CDR3 is 15 residues. Per the germline V gene, CDR1 is SGDLS and CDR2 is YYNGEE. V lost 3 bases and J lost 0, with 10 bases in between. CDR3 nucleotides: TGTGCCAGCAGCGAGGGACTGGGCTCCTACAATGAGCAGTTCTTC. It is translated as CASSEGLGSYNEQFF.

A remark on this clone: Different DNA sequences within this sample yield the same CDR3. The chain couples TRBV28 to TRBJ2-7; 7 bases are shared with TRBD1. The germline gives CDR1 MDHEN, CDR2 SYDVKM. The CDR3 is 13 residues long. Germline trimming cut 3 bases from V and 4 bases from J; bases unmatched to any gene: 3. The CDR3 spells CASSLTGPYEQYF. The CDR3 nucleotides are TGTGCCAGCAGTTTGACAGGGCCTTACGAGCAGTACTTC.

The chain uses TRBV2 and TRBJ1-6, with 8 nucleotides matching TRBD1. The length of the CDR3 is 14 residues. Trimming cost V 3 bases and J 8 bases; bases outside gene matches: 3. Germline-derived CDR1 and CDR2 are SNHLY and FYNNEI. The CDR3 loop is CASSDQGADSPLHF. As DNA, the CDR3 is TGTGCCAGCAGTGATCAGGGGGCTGATTCACCCCTCCACTTT.

The chain joins TRBV14 to TRBJ2-3, with D tentatively TRBD1 (5 bases). V was pared by 4 bases and J by 0 bases, with 11 bases between. The CDR3 is 15 amino acids. Looked up from germline, CDR1 is SGHDN and CDR2 is FVKESK. In DNA, the CDR3 is TGTGCCAGCAGCCCTAGGGGTGCTAGCACAGATACGCAGTATTTT. It translates to CASSPRGASTDTQYF.

This clone showed up just once. The V gene is TRBV3-1 (or the pseudogene TRBV3-2), the J gene TRBJ2-7; TRBD2 is a possible D gene (7 bases). Between the trimmed V and J ends, which lost 4 bases and 4 bases, there was a span of 20 bases. CDR3 length: 16 residues. Per germline, CDR1 LGHDT and CDR2 YNNKEL (reference sequence). CDR3 in DNA: TGTGCCAGCAGCCGCGGGGGCTGGCGGGAGAGGTACGAGCAGTACTTC. Encoded protein: CASSRGGWRERYEQYF.

This clone appeared a few times. The V gene is TRBV6-5, the J gene TRBJ1-1, with 8 bases identical to TRBD1. The CDR3 length is 13 residues. The ends lost 1 base at V and 6 bases at J; junction bases unmatched: 1. The V gene's germline CDR1 is MNHEY and CDR2 SVGAGI. CDR3 loop: CASSYFRGPEAFF. CDR3 in DNA: TGTGCCAGCAGTTACTTCAGGGGGCCTGAAGCTTTCTTT.

J is TRBJ1-2 and V is TRBV5-4; tentative D call: TRBD1 (5 bases). The CDR3 has 14 residues. Trimming shortened V by 4 bases and J by 5 bases, and 15 bases separated the two germline ends. Germline V gives CDR1 SGHNT, CDR2 YYREEE (reference sequence). The DNA for the CDR3 is TGTGCCAGCAGCCCCGGGGGAGGCACATATGGCTACACCTTC. The encoded protein is CASSPGGGTYGYTF.

The chain employs TRBV7-2 and TRBJ2-5; D possibly corresponds to TRBD1 (5 bases). The CDR3 loop spans 13 amino acids. The V and J ends lost 2 bases and 3 bases respectively, with 7 bases between them. In germline, CDR1 is SGHTA, CDR2 FQGNSA. CDR3 nucleotides: TGTGCCAGCAGCTTAATCAGGGAAGAGACCCAGTACTTC. Its protein is CASSLIREETQYF.

V and J are TRBV27 and TRBJ2-5; TRBD2 aligns across 12 bases. In germline, CDR1 is MNHEY, CDR2 SMNVEV (reference sequence). Trimming removed 3 bases from V and 2 bases from J; junction bases left unmatched: 13. This CDR3 region has 19 residues. The CDR3 sequence: CASSFLKPTSGGSQETQYF. The CDR3 nucleotides read TGTGCCAGCAGTTTCCTAAAACCGACTAGCGGGGGCTCGCAAGAGACCCAGTACTTC.

The CDR3, as DNA: TGTGCCAGCAGCTTGGGACGGGGGAGCACAGATACGCAGTATTTT. Its translation is CASSLGRGSTDTQYF. V is TRBV11-2 and J is TRBJ2-3; D may be TRBD2 (6 bases). With 3 bases removed from V and 0 bases from J, the gap between germline ends came to 10 bases. Germline V gene data show CDR1 as SGHAT and CDR2 as FQNNGV. The length of the CDR3 is 15 residues.

The chain couples TRBV5-4 to TRBJ2-7; 9 positions agree with TRBD1. CDR3 length: 15 residues. Unmatched junction bases numbered 4, after V lost 0 bases and J lost 3 bases. Germline CDR1 SGHNT, CDR2 YYREEE (reference sequence). CDR3 DNA sequence: TGTGCCAGCAGCTTGGGGGGACAGGGCTACTACGAGCAGTACTTC. Its protein product is CASSLGGQGYYEQYF.

The rearrangement uses TRBV7-8 and TRBJ2-6; 8 nucleotides line up with TRBD1. The CDR3 has 18 amino acids. V lost 5 bases to trimming and J lost 0 bases; unmatched junction nucleotides: 9. CDR1 and CDR2 (germline): SGHVS, FQNEAQ. The CDR3 DNA reads as TGTGCCAGCAGCGTAAGGGACAGGTCTTTCTCTGGGGCCAACGTCCTGACTTTC. It yields the protein CASSVRDRSFSGANVLTF.

V usage is TRBV6-5 and J usage is TRBJ1-1; tentatively, D is TRBD1 (6 bases). The CDR3 is 14 amino acids. CDR1 is MNHEY, CDR2 SVGAGI, per germline. Trimming took off 6 bases at V and 0 bases at J, with 11 bases between the two ends. The DNA of the CDR3 is TGTGCCAGCAGCTCACAGGGTATGAACACTGAAGCTTTCTTT. This sequence encodes CASSSQGMNTEAFF.